This TCR beta chain was found in a study of cytomegalovirus exposure and HLA in healthy donors. Study-level points and caveats: Productive status was seen about 90% or about 30% of the time for most TCR beta V segments in an earlier analysis. It was reportedly the case that the classifier diagnosed cytomegalovirus status with high specificity and sensitivity. TCR beta chain V- and J-gene trimming was linked, in a later analysis, to a missense variant in DCLRE1C. Overall, approximately 150 TCR beta chains were annotated as cytomegalovirus-associated.

The germline CDR1 and CDR2 sequences are LGHNA and YSLEER. V was cut by 0 bases and J by 1 base, with 9 bases left in between. There are 16 residues in the CDR3. The primer mix had 60 Vbeta and 13 Jbeta primers. Libraries were prepared by immunoSEQ multiplex PCR; TCRdb keeps only in-frame clonotypes and omits some of them. Of approximately 150,000 clones listed, over 75% are singletons. Remarks on this clone: Its target is unknown.

Sequencing was performed on PBMCs. The V gene is TRBV4-3, the J gene TRBJ2-2; D remains ambiguous. The sequence was obtained from a male donor in good health and CMV-seronegative. The CDR3 is CASSQDLAGNTGELFF. DNA of the CDR3: TGCGCCAGCAGCCAAGATCTGGCAGGGAACACCGGGGAGCTGTTTTTT.